This entry is about one T cell receptor beta chain. This sample was taken from a study of blood T cell repertoires in COVID-19. Libraries were prepared by immunoSEQ multiplex PCR; TCRdb keeps only in-frame clonotypes and omits some of them. This table holds 90,000 or so clones, about 85% found once. CDR3 length equals 14 residues. From germline, CDR1 is SGHDN and CDR2 FVKESK. Trimming at V came to 4 bases and at J to 2 bases, leaving 5 bases not matched to a gene. Material for sequencing was peripheral blood. This receptor was taken from a man in his 60s with acute or convalescent COVID-19. V is TRBV14 and J is TRBJ2-7; TRBD1 matches at 7 bases. The CDR3 loop is CASSLQGFPYEQYF. The DNA of the CDR3 is TGTGCCAGCAGCCTACAGGGGTTTCCCTACGAGCAGTACTTC.